Following are 26 T cell receptor beta chains from one sample sequenced in a study of T cells after yellow fever vaccination. TCRdb ran MiXCR on the 5' RACE reads and lists one entry per CDR3 protein. The table shows roughly 170,000 distinct CDR3 sequences, with roughly 9% occurring only once. The sequencing here drew on CD8+ T cells sorted from PBMCs, taken 45 days after the yellow fever booster vaccination. These TCRs come from a man aged 18-30 years who received the YFV17D yellow fever vaccine.

This clonotype was counted only a few times. The rearrangement uses TRBV7-9 and TRBJ1-4; D possibly corresponds to TRBD1 (5 bases). This CDR3 has 19 amino acids. CDR1 is SEHNR, CDR2 FQNEAQ, per germline (reference sequence). V lost 1 base and J lost 0, with 18 bases in between. This CDR3 reads CASSLEGLRGTATNEKLFF. Written as DNA, the CDR3 is TGTGCCAGCAGCTTAGAGGGACTGCGAGGCACTGCAACTAATGAAAAACTGTTTTTT.

This clonotype was detected a few times. The gene calls are TRBV4-1 and TRBJ1-2; no clear D gene. CDR3 length: 14 residues. Trimming left V 5 bases short and J 11 bases short, with 21 bases between. Germline lookup yields CDR1 MGHRA and CDR2 YSYEKL. The CDR3 DNA is TGCGCCAGCAGCTCCCCTGGGAGTGCCGTACCTTACACCTTC. Residues: CASSSPGSAVPYTF.

This clonotype has a handful of counts. V usage is TRBV5-1 and J usage is TRBJ2-7, with D possibly matching TRBD2 (6 bases). V lost 0 bases, J lost 2 bases, and 9 bases lay in between. The germline V gene encodes CDR1 SGHRS and CDR2 YFSETQ. This CDR3 comprises 14 residues. The CDR3 sequence is CASSLVRGAYEQYF. In DNA, the CDR3 is TGCGCCAGCAGCTTGGTGCGGGGTGCCTACGAGCAGTACTTC.

V is TRBV13 and J is TRBJ2-3; the D is unclear. The germline V gene has CDR1 PRHDT and CDR2 FYEKMQ (reference sequence). This CDR3 region has 14 residues. Between the trimmed V and J ends, which lost 3 bases and 6 bases, there was a span of 13 bases. The CDR3 DNA reads TGTGCCAGCAGCTTCCGGTCAGCACTCGATACGCAGTATTTT. It is translated as CASSFRSALDTQYF.

This clonotype came up a few times. The chain carries TRBV4-2 and TRBJ1-4; D gene unclear. The V gene lost 0 bases and the J gene lost 4 bases, with 12 bases spanning the gap. Germline V gene data show CDR1 as LGHNA and CDR2 as YNFKEQ. This CDR3 is 16 amino acids long. Here the CDR3 reads CASSQDPGRVNEKLFF. CDR3 in DNA: TGTGCCAGCAGCCAAGATCCGGGGAGGGTTAATGAAAAACTGTTTTTT.

The rearrangement uses TRBV29-1 and TRBJ2-7, with TRBD1 matching over 10 bases. CDR1 is SQVTM and CDR2 is ANQGSEA in the germline V gene. This CDR3 is 13 amino acids long. V was pared by 7 bases and J by 6 bases, with 9 bases of the junction left unmatched. CDR3 in DNA: TGCAGCGCCGGGACAGGGGCGGACCCCGAGCAGTACGTC. This translates into CSAGTGADPEQYV.

This clonotype was observed a few times. This chain connects TRBV27 to TRBJ1-2; weak D call: TRBD1 (5 bases). Between the trimmed V and J ends, which lost 3 bases and 8 bases, there was a span of 13 bases. CDR3 length: 13 residues. Germline V gene data show CDR1 as MNHEY and CDR2 as SMNVEV (reference sequence). The CDR3 loop is CASSFLGEWGYTF. Here the CDR3 DNA reads TGTGCCAGCAGTTTCTTGGGGGAATGGGGCTACACCTTC.

The sample holds a few counts of this clonotype. V gene TRBV4-1 combines with J gene TRBJ2-7; D is unresolved. Germline CDR1 MGHRA, CDR2 YSYEKL. The CDR3 consists of 14 residues. V lost 4 bases and J 2 bases, leaving 12 bases between the germline ends. The CDR3 is CASSLALGAYEQYF. The CDR3, as DNA: TGCGCCAGCAGCCTTGCCCTTGGGGCCTACGAGCAGTACTTC.

The V and J genes are TRBV15 and TRBJ2-5; D is undetermined. The V gene's germline CDR1 is LNHNV and CDR2 YYDKDF (reference sequence). Deletions cut 0 bases from V and 1 base from J, with 6 bases between. The CDR3 is 14 amino acids. This CDR3 is CATSRDQVQETQYF. CDR3 coding DNA: TGTGCCACCAGCAGAGATCAAGTCCAAGAGACCCAGTACTTC. Looking up the rest from reference TRBV15 and TRBJ2-5 gives the full variable domain: DAMVIQNPRYQVTQFGKPVTLSCSQTLNHNVMYWYQQKSSQAPKLLFHYYDKDFNNEADTPDNFQSRRPNTSFCFLDIRSPGLGDTAMYLCATSRDQVQETQYFGPGTRLLVL.

In this sample, this clonotype turned up many times. V gene TRBV20-1 combines with J gene TRBJ2-2; D is perhaps TRBD2 (6 bases). Trimming removed 0 bases from V and 1 base from J, with 15 bases in between. The length of the CDR3 is 17 residues. Per germline, CDR1 DFQATT and CDR2 SNEGSKA (reference sequence). In DNA, the CDR3 is TGCAGTGCTAGAGATTTGGGGCGGGGCGAGAACACCGGGGAGCTGTTTTTT. It translates to CSARDLGRGENTGELFF.

V usage is TRBV29-1 and J usage is TRBJ2-7, with 7 positions matching TRBD1. This CDR3 comprises 13 residues. V gave up 6 bases and J gave up 1 base; unmatched junction bases: 6. CDR1 and CDR2 from the germline V gene are SQVTM and ANQGSEA. The CDR3 here is CSVLWTGSYEQYF. CDR3 coding DNA: TGCAGCGTCCTATGGACAGGTTCCTACGAGCAGTACTTC.

In its sample, this clonotype was seen a few times. V is TRBV6-1 and J is TRBJ1-1; D is ambiguous. The CDR3 is 14 amino acids. The V end was cut by 7 bases, the J end by 0 bases, with 12 bases between. Germline CDR1 and CDR2: MNHNS and SASEGT. The CDR3 is CASTLEHLNTEAFF. In DNA, the CDR3 is TGTGCCAGCACCCTCGAACACCTGAACACTGAAGCTTTCTTT.

This clonotype was observed a few times. This chain joins TRBV25-1 and TRBJ1-4; TRBD1 might be the D (5 bases). The CDR3 loop spans 15 amino acids. CDR1 is MGHDK and CDR2 is SYGVNS in the germline V gene. Trimming removed 6 bases from V and 8 bases from J, with 19 bases in between. This chain's CDR3 is CASSRYQGTEEKLFF. The CDR3 region has the DNA TGTGCCAGCAGCAGATACCAGGGTACCGAGGAAAAACTGTTTTTT.

The V call is TRBV29-1, the J call TRBJ1-3; D possibly corresponds to TRBD1 (6 bases). Trimming took off 4 bases at V and 2 bases at J, with 9 bases between the two ends. The CDR3 is 13 amino acids. Germline CDR1 and CDR2: SQVTM and ANQGSEA. The CDR3 region is CSVAQGAGNTIYF. The CDR3 nucleotides are TGCAGCGTTGCACAGGGAGCTGGAAACACCATATATTTT.

This clonotype was counted only a few times. The J gene is TRBJ1-1, the V gene TRBV7-2; the D gene is possibly TRBD1 (5 bases). This CDR3 comprises 15 residues. Trimming took 4 bases from V and 5 from J, leaving 17 bases between them. The germline CDR1 and CDR2 sequences are SGHTA and FQGNSA. The CDR3 sequence is CASSSATVVATEAFF. The CDR3 DNA reads TGTGCCAGCAGCTCCGCGACAGTGGTGGCAACTGAAGCTTTCTTT.

This clonotype was observed a handful of times. The chain links TRBV25-1 to TRBJ2-5; a possible D gene is TRBD1 (6 bases). This CDR3 contains 14 residues. CDR1 is MGHDK and CDR2 is SYGVNS in the germline V gene. The V and J ends lost 2 bases and 3 bases respectively, with 10 bases between them. The CDR3 DNA is TGTGCCAGCAGTGAACGGAGACAGGAAGAGACCCAGTACTTC. It specifies CASSERRQEETQYF.

The table lists this clonotype with a few counts. The CDR3 reads CASSISSTGGREQFF. CDR3 nucleotides: TGTGCCAGTAGTATTTCCTCGACAGGGGGAAGAGAGCAGTTCTTC. The chain combines TRBV19 with TRBJ2-1, with 9 bases aligning to TRBD1. The V gene end was trimmed by 3 bases and the J gene end by 10 bases; junction bases not matched to a gene: 10. The CDR3 runs to 15 residues. The germline gives CDR1 LNHDA, CDR2 SQIVND (reference sequence).

The rearrangement links TRBV6-6 to TRBJ2-7; D remains ambiguous. V lost 5 bases and J 2 bases, leaving 13 bases between the germline ends. The CDR3 has 14 amino acids. Per the germline V gene, CDR1 is MNHNY and CDR2 is SVGAGI (reference sequence). CDR3 residues: CASSPAEKAYEQYF. The CDR3 DNA follows: TGTGCCAGCAGTCCCGCTGAAAAGGCCTACGAGCAGTACTTC.

The V call is TRBV4-1, the J call TRBJ2-3, with TRBD1 matching over 8 bases. V gave up 1 base and J gave up 5 bases; unmatched junction bases: 5. The CDR3 is made up of 15 amino acids. Germline V gene data show CDR1 as MGHRA and CDR2 as YSYEKL. The CDR3 nucleotides are TGCGCCAGCAGCCAAGGTGGCAGGGGGCAAGATACGCAGTATTTT. This translates into CASSQGGRGQDTQYF.

This clonotype was picked up many times. J is TRBJ2-2 and V is TRBV6-5; 8 bases are a match to TRBD2. From germline, CDR1 is MNHEY and CDR2 SVGAGI. CDR3 length: 15 residues. V gave up 6 bases and J gave up 6 bases; unmatched junction bases: 9. The CDR3 DNA is TGTGCCAGCAGCGGACGTCGGGGGGGCGCCGGGGAGCTGTTTTTT. This gives the protein CASSGRRGGAGELFF.

J is TRBJ2-5 and V is TRBV5-4; possible D gene TRBD2, 7 bases. The CDR3 is made up of 13 amino acids. Trimming stripped 4 bases from V and 3 bases from J, with 10 bases between. The germline gives CDR1 SGHNT, CDR2 YYREEE (reference sequence). CDR3 residues: CASSGGGEETQYF. The CDR3 coding sequence is TGTGCCAGCAGCGGAGGGGGGGAAGAGACCCAGTACTTC.

In nucleotides, the CDR3 is TGTGCCAGCACCGACAGGCCCACCGGGGAGCTGTTTTTT. Amino acids: CASTDRPTGELFF. The chain is built from TRBV9 and TRBJ2-2; perhaps TRBD1 as D (6 bases). There are 13 residues in the CDR3. The germline V gene encodes CDR1 SGDLS and CDR2 YYNGEE. Trimming left V 6 bases short and J 4 bases short, with 10 bases between.

In this sample, this clonotype turned up a few times. The chain carries TRBV27 and TRBJ2-7; D remains ambiguous. This CDR3 is 13 amino acids long. Germline CDR1 is MNHEY and CDR2 is SMNVEV (reference sequence). Trimming cost V 0 bases and J 6 bases, with 9 bases left between them. CDR3: CASSLSYGSEQYF. DNA for the CDR3: TGTGCCAGCAGTTTATCGTACGGATCCGAGCAGTACTTC.

This clonotype has only a few counts. The chain links TRBV12-3 or TRBV12-4 to TRBJ2-2; no definite D call. The CDR3 length is 16 residues. V dropped 5 bases and J dropped 2 bases, with 15 bases sitting between them. The CDR3 protein is CASSRGRDRNTGELFF. The CDR3 DNA reads TGTGCCAGCAGTCGCGGTCGAGACCGTAACACCGGGGAGCTGTTTTTT.

The chain carries TRBV6-2 or TRBV6-3 and TRBJ2-2; a weak D match, TRBD1 (6 bases). The length of the CDR3 is 13 residues. Germline lookup yields CDR1 MNHEY and CDR2 SVGEGT. CDR3 in DNA: TGTGCTTCTGCCGGGACATTAACCGGGGAGCTGTTTTTT. Its protein is CASAGTLTGELFF.

This chain links TRBV5-1 with TRBJ2-7; the D call may be TRBD1 or TRBD2 (5 bases each). The CDR3 loop spans 14 amino acids. Germline V gene data show CDR1 as SGHRS and CDR2 as YFSETQ. Trimming pared 4 bases from V and 4 bases from J, leaving 15 bases between. The CDR3, as DNA: TGCGCCAGCAGCCCGGAGAGGGGTCGATACGAGCAGTACTTC. Protein: CASSPERGRYEQYF.